The 8 T cell receptor beta chains listed next were all sequenced from one sample in a study of blood T cell repertoires in COVID-19. TCRdb's copy holds only in-frame clones and misses some; the assay was immunoSEQ multiplex PCR. This repertoire shows about 250,000 clones, 86% found once; its top ten account for 5.5% to 6.5%. Specimen: peripheral blood. The receptors were gathered from a woman aged 80 or over with COVID-19, enrolled during active disease.

CDR3 loop: CASSQPGPASEQYF. The CDR3 DNA sequence: TGTGCCAGCAGCCAACCGGGTCCGGCTAGCGAGCAGTACTTC. The rearrangement uses TRBV3-1 (or the pseudogene TRBV3-2) and TRBJ2-7; D remains unclear. The germline V gene encodes CDR1 LGHDT and CDR2 YNNKEL (reference sequence). The CDR3 loop spans 14 amino acids. V was clipped by 2 bases and J by 6 bases, with 14 bases between them.

The gene calls are TRBV19 and TRBJ1-1; 7 nucleotides align to TRBD1. V was clipped by 5 bases and J by 4 bases; unmatched bases: 4. The CDR3 sequence is 13 residues long. The germline CDR1 and CDR2 sequences are LNHDA and SQIVND (reference sequence). CDR3 in amino acids: CASSSRGATEAFF. The DNA for the CDR3 is TGTGCCAGTAGTTCCAGGGGGGCCACTGAAGCTTTCTTT.

The genes are TRBV28 and TRBJ1-1; maybe TRBD1 (6 bases). Germline assignment: CDR1 MDHEN and CDR2 SYDVKM. V lost 4 bases, J lost 0 bases, and 15 bases lay in between. The CDR3 extends over 16 amino acids. CDR3 sequence (DNA): TGTGCCAGCAGTTCCCCCGTAGGGGGGGTGAACACTGAAGCTTTCTTT. Translating it yields CASSSPVGGVNTEAFF.

J is TRBJ1-5 and V is TRBV28; possibly TRBD1 for D (5 bases). Per the germline V gene, CDR1 is MDHEN and CDR2 is SYDVKM. The CDR3 is 16 residues long. Trimming cost V 5 bases and J 0 bases, with 14 bases left between them. CDR3 loop: CASSPIRGDSNQPQHF. The CDR3 DNA is TGTGCCAGCAGTCCCATACGGGGGGATAGCAATCAGCCCCAGCATTTT.

The gene calls are TRBV29-1 and TRBJ2-7; TRBD2 might be the D (6 bases). The CDR3 consists of 12 residues. V lost 4 bases, J lost 2 bases, and 9 bases lay in between. Germline CDR1 is SQVTM and CDR2 is ANQGSEA. CDR3 sequence: CSVGGEAYEQYF. Written as DNA, the CDR3 is TGCAGCGTTGGTGGGGAGGCCTACGAGCAGTACTTC.

The J gene is TRBJ1-2, the V gene TRBV28; TRBD1 matches 7 bases. CDR3 size: 12 residues. Trimming removed 9 bases from V and 4 bases from J; junction bases left unmatched: 5. Germline lookup yields CDR1 MDHEN and CDR2 SYDVKM. In DNA, the CDR3 is TGTGCCAGTCGACAGGGTGGCTATGGCTACACCTTC. Amino acid sequence: CASRQGGYGYTF.

V usage is TRBV30 and J usage is TRBJ1-6, with D possibly TRBD1 on 5 matching bases. Trimming removed 4 bases at V and 5 bases at J, with 18 bases between. This CDR3 contains 16 residues. Germline assignment: CDR1 GTSNPN and CDR2 SVGIG (reference sequence). CDR3 sequence: CAWTPNQGLNNSPLHF. The CDR3 DNA sequence: TGTGCCTGGACCCCAAACCAGGGACTGAATAATTCACCCCTCCACTTT. Filled out from reference TRBV30 and TRBJ1-6, the complete variable domain reads SQTIHQWPATLVQPVGSPLSLECTVEGTSNPNLYWYRQAAGRGLQLLFYSVGIGQISSEVPQNLSASRPQDRQFILSSKKLLLSDSGFYLCAWTPNQGLNNSPLHFGNGTRLTVT.

The V and J genes are TRBV19 and TRBJ1-1; no clear D gene. V lost 3 bases, J lost 3 bases, and 11 bases lay in between. The germline V gene has CDR1 LNHDA and CDR2 SQIVND (reference sequence). The CDR3 runs 14 residues. The CDR3 region is CASSMGWEDTEAFF. In DNA form, the CDR3 reads TGTGCCAGTAGTATGGGGTGGGAGGACACTGAAGCTTTCTTT.